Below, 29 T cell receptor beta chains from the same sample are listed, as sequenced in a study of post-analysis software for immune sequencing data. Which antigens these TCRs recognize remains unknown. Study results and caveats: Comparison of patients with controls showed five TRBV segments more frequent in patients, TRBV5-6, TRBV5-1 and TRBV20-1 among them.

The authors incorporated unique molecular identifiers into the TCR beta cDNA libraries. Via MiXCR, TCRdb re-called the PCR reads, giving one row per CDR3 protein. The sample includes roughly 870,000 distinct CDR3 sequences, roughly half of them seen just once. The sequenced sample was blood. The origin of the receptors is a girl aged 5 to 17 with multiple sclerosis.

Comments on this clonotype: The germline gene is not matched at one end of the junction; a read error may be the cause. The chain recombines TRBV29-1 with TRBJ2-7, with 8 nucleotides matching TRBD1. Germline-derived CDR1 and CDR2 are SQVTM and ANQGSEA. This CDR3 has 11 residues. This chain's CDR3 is CSVEDRGRGYF. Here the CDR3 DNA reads TGCAGCGTGGAAGACAGGGGCCGGGGGTACTTC.

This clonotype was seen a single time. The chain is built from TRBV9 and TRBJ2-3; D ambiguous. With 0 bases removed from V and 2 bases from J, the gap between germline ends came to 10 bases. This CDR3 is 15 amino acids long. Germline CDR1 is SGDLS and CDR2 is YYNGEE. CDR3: CASSVGAGSTDTQYF. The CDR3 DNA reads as TGTGCCAGCAGCGTAGGGGCAGGATCCACAGATACGCAGTATTTT.

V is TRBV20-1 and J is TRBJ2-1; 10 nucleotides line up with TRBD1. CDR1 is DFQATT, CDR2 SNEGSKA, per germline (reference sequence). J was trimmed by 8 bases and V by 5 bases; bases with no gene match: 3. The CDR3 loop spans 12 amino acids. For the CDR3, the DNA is TGCAGTGCTTGGGACAGGGGCGATGAGCAGTTCTTC. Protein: CSAWDRGDEQFF.

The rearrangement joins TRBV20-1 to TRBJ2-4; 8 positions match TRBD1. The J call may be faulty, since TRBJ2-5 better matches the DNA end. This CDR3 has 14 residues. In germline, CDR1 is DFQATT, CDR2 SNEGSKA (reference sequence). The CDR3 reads CSAGRQGWTETQYF. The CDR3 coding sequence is TGCAGTGCTGGGAGACAGGGGTGGACGGAGACCCAGTACTTC.

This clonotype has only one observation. The CDR3 DNA follows: TGCAGTGCTAGTAGAAGAGCCAACACTGAAGCTTTCTTT. This translates into CSASRRANTEAFF. The chain carries TRBV20-1 and TRBJ1-1; D is undetermined. This CDR3 has 13 amino acids. Germline V gene lookup returns CDR1 DFQATT and CDR2 SNEGSKA (reference sequence). V gave up 3 bases and J gave up 2 bases, with 10 bases separating them.

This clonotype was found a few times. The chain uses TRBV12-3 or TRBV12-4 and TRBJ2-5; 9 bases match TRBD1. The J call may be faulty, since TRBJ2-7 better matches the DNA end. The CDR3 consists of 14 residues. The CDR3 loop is CASRGTGRSGEQYF. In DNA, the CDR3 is TGTGCCAGCAGAGGGACAGGGCGCTCCGGCGAGCAGTACTTC.

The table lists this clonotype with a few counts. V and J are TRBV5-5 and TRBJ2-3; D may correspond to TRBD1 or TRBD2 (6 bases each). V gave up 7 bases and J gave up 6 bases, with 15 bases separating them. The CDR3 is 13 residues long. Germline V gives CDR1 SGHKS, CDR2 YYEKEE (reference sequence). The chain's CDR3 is CASARGTPDTQYF. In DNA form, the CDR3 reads TGTGCCAGCGCGAGGGGGACTCCTGATACGCAGTATTTT.

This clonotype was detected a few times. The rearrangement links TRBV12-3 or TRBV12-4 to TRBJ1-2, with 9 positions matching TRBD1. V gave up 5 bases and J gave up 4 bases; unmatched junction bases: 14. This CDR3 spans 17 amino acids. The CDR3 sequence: CASSVIPGTGFSYGYTF. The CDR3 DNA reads TGTGCCAGCAGTGTTATCCCCGGGACAGGGTTTAGCTATGGCTACACCTTC.

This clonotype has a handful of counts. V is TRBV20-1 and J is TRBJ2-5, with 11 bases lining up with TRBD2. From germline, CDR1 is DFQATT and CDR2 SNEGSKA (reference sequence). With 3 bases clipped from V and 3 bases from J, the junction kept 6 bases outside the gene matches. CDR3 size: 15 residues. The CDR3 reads CSARDSSGRKETQYF. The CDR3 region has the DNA TGCAGTGCTAGGGACTCTAGCGGGAGGAAAGAGACCCAGTACTTC.

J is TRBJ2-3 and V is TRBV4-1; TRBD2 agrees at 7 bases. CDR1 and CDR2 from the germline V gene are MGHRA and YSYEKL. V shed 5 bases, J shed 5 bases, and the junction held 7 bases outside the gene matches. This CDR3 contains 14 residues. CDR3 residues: CASSTKWGGDTQYF. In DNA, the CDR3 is TGCGCCAGCAGCACCAAGTGGGGGGGAGATACGCAGTATTTT.

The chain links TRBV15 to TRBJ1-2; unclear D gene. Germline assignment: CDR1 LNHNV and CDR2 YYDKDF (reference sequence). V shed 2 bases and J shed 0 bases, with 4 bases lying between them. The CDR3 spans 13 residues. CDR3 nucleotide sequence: TGTGCCACCAGCAGACCGCCTAACTATGGCTACACCTTC. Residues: CATSRPPNYGYTF. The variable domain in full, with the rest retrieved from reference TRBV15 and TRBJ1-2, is DAMVIQNPRYQVTQFGKPVTLSCSQTLNHNVMYWYQQKSSQAPKLLFHYYDKDFNNEADTPDNFQSRRPNTSFCFLDIRSPGLGDTAMYLCATSRPPNYGYTFGSGTRLTVV.

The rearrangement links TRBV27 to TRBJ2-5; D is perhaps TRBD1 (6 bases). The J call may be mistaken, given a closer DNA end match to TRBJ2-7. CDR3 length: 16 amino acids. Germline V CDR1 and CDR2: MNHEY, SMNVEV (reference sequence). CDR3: CASSGVGHTGSHEQYF. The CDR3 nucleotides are TGTGCCAGCAGTGGGGTAGGACACACAGGGTCTCACGAGCAGTACTTC.

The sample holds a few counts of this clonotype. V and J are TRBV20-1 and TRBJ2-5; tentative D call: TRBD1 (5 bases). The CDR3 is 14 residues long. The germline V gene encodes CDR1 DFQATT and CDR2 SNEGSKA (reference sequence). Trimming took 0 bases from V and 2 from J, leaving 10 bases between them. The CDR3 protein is CSARDPSGQETQYF. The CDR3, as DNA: TGCAGTGCTAGAGATCCTTCAGGGCAAGAGACCCAGTACTTC.

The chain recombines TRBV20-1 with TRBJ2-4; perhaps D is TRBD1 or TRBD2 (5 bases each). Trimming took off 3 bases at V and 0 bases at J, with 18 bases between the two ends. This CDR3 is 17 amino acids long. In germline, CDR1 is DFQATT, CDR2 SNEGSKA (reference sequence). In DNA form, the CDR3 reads TGCAGTGCTAGCACGGGCCGAGGGGCGCTAGCCAAAAACATTCAGTACTTC. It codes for CSASTGRGALAKNIQYF.

CDR3 coding DNA: TGTGCCAGCAGCTTAGCGGGCAGGAATGAGCAGTACTTC. Translation gives CASSLAGRNEQYF. The chain carries TRBV7-6 and TRBJ2-7; D is ambiguous. From germline, CDR1 is SGHVS and CDR2 FNYEAQ. Between the trimmed V and J ends, which lost 0 bases and 7 bases, there was a span of 10 bases. The CDR3 runs 13 residues. Supplemented by reference TRBV7-6 and TRBJ2-7, the full variable domain reads GAGVSQSPRYKVTKRGQDVALRCDPISGHVSLYWYRQALGQGPEFLTYFNYEAQQDKSGLPNDRFSAERPEGSISTLTIQRTEQRDSAMYRCASSLAGRNEQYFGPGTRLTVT.

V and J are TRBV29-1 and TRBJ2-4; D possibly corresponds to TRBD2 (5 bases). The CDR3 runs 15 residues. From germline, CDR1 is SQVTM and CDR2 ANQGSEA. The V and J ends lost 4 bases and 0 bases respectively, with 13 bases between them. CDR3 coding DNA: TGCAGCGTTGGAGATCGCGGACTAGCCAAAAACATTCAGTACTTC. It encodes CSVGDRGLAKNIQYF.

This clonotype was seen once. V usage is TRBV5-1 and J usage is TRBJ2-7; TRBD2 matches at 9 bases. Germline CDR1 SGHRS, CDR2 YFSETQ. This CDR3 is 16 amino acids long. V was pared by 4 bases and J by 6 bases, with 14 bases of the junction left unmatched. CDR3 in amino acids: CASSPRLAAQGGEQYF. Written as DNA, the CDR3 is TGCGCCAGCAGCCCAAGACTAGCGGCCCAAGGCGGCGAGCAGTACTTC.

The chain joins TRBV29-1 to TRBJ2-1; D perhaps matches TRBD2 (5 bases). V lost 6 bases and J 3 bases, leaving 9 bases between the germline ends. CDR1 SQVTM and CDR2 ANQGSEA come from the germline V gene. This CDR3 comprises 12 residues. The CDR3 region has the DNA TGCAGCGTCGCCCGGGACTACAATGAGCAGTTCTTC. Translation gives CSVARDYNEQFF.

The CDR3 coding sequence is TGCGCCAGCAAGGTACTCGGCCCGGGACTAGGCTTCGATCGGAAGTATGGTGAGCAGTTCTTC. Translated, it gives CASKVLGPGLGFDRKYGEQFF. V usage is TRBV5-1 and J usage is TRBJ2-1; 8 positions match TRBD2. From germline, CDR1 is SGHRS and CDR2 YFSETQ. This CDR3 comprises 21 residues. The junction had 32 bases not matched to a gene; V was cut back by 6 bases and J by 9 bases.

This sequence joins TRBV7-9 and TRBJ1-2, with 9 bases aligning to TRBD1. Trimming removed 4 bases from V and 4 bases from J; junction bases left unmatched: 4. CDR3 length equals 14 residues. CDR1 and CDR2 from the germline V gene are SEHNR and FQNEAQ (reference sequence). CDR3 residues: CASSSETGGYGYTF. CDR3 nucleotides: TGTGCCAGCAGCTCGGAGACAGGGGGCTATGGCTACACCTTC.

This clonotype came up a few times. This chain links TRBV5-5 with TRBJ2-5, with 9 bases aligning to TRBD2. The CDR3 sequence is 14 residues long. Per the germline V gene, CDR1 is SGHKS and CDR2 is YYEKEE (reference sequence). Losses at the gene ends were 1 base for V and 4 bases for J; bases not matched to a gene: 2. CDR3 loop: CASSLSLAGETQYF. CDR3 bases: TGTGCCAGCAGCTTGTCACTAGCGGGAGAGACCCAGTACTTC.

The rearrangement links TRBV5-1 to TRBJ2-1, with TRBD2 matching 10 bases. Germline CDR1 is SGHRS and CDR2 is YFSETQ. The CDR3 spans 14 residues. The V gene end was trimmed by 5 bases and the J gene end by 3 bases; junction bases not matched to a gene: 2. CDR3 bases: TGCGCCAGCAGAACTAGCGGGGTCTACAATGAGCAGTTCTTC. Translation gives CASRTSGVYNEQFF.

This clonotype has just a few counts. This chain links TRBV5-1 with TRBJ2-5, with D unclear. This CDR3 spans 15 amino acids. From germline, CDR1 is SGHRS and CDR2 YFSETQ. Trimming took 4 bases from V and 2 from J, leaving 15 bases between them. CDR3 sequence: CASSTDQPLQETQYF. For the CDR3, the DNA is TGCGCCAGCAGCACTGATCAGCCTCTACAAGAGACCCAGTACTTC.

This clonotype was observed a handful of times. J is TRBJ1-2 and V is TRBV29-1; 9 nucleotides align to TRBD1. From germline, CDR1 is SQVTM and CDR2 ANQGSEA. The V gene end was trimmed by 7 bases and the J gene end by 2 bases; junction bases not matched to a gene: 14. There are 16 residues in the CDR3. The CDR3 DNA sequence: TGCAGCGCCATGAACACAGGGGGCAAGGGAAACTATGGCTACACCTTC. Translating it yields CSAMNTGGKGNYGYTF.

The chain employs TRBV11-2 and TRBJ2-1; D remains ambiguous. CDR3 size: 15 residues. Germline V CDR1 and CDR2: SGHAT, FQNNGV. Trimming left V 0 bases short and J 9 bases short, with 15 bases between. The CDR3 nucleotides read TGTGCCAGCAGCTTAGAGATTGGTAGTTCGGCTGAGCAGTTCTTC. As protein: CASSLEIGSSAEQFF.

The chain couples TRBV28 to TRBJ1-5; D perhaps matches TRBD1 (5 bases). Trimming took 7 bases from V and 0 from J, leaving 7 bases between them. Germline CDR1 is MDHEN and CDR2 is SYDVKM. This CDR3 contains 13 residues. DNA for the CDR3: TGTGCCAGCACCAGGGCTAGCAATCAGCCCCAGCATTTT. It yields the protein CASTRASNQPQHF.

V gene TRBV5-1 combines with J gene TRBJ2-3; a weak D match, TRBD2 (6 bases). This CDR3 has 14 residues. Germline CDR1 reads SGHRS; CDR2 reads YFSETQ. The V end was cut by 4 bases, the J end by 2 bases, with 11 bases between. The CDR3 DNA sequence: TGCGCCAGCAGCCCCTGGAGGGTCACAGATACGCAGTATTTT. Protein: CASSPWRVTDTQYF.

CDR3 sequence: CASSKTAGTQYF. The CDR3 bases are TGTGCCAGCAGCAAGACGGCCGGTACGCAGTATTTT. The chain recombines TRBV9 with TRBJ2-3, with D hard to call. Trimming removed 4 bases at V and 8 bases at J, with 11 bases between. This CDR3 has 12 amino acids. Per germline, CDR1 SGDLS and CDR2 YYNGEE.

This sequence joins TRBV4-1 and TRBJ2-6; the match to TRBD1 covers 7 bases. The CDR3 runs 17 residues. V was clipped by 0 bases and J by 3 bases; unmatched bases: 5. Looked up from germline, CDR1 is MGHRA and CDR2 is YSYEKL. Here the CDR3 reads CASSQETDRDGANVLTF. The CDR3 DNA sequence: TGCGCCAGCAGCCAAGAGACCGACAGGGATGGGGCCAACGTCCTGACTTTC.